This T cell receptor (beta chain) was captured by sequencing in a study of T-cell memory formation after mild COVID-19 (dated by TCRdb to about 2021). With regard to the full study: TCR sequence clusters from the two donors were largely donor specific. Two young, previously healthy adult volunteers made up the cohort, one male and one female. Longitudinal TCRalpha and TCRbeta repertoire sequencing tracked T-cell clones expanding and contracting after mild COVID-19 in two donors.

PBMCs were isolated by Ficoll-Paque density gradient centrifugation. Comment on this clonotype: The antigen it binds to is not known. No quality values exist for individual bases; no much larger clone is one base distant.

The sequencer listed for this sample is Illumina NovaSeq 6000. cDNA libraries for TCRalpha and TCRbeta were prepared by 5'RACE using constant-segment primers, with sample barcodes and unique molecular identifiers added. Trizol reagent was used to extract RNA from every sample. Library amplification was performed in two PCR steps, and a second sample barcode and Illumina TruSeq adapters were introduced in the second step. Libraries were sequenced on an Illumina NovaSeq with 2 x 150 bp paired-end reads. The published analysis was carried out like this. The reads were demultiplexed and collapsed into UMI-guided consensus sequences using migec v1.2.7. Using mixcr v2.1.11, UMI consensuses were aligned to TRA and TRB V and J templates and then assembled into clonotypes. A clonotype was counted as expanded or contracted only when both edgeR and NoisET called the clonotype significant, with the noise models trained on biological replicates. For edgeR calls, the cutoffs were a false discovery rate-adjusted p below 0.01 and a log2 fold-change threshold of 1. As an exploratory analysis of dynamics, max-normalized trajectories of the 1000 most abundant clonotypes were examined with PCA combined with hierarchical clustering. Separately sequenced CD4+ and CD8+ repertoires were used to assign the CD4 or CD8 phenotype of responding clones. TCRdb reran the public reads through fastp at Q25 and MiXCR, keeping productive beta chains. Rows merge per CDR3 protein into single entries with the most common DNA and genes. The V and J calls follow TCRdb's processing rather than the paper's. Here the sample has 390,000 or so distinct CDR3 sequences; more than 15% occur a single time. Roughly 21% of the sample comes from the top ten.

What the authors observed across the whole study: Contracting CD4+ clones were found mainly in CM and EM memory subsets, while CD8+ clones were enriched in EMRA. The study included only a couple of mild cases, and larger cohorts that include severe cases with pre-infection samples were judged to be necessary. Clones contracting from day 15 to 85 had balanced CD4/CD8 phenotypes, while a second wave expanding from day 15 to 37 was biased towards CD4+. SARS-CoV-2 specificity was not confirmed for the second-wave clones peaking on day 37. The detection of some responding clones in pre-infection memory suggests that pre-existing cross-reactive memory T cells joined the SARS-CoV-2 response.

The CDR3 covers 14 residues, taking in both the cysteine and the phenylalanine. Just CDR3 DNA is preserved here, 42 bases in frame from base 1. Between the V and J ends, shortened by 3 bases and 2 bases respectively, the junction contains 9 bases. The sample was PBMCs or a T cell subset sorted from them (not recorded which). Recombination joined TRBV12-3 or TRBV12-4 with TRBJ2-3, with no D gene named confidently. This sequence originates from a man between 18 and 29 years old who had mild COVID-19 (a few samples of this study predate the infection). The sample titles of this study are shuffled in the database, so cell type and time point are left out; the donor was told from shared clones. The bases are TGTGCCAGCAGTTTGGTTGGGAACACAGATACGCAGTATTTT. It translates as CASSLVGNTDTQYF.